This TCR beta chain was observed in a study of breast tumors, draining lymph nodes, adjacent tissues (dated by TCRdb to between 2015 and 2016). Regarding the research as a whole: Breast cancer patients provided tumor, adjacent nontumor tissue and axillary lymph nodes, and the study compared the TCR beta repertoires across these three sources. The study aimed to assess the relationships and possible T-cell exchange between tumor, surrounding tissue and draining lymph node repertoires in human breast cancer. Findings and caveats that apply to the study as a whole: The similarity between tumor and nontumor tissue repertoires was significantly greater in luminal-like breast cancer than in basal-like breast cancer. Rather than being directly demonstrated, the conclusion that tumor T cells originate in lymph nodes was presented as consistent with a hypothesis. Tumor T-cell repertoires showed less diversity than lymph node repertoires and more diversity than nontumor tissue repertoires, and tumor T-cell repertoires showed preferential V and J gene usage. The data were judged consistent with most tumor T cells deriving from the lymph node and then expanding within tumor tissue.

This clonotype was counted many times. Its antigen remains unidentified. Qualities for individual bases were not recorded, and no much larger clone is one base off. The CDR3 starts with the cysteine, ends with the phenylalanine, and has 16 residues. The CDR3 DNA has 48 bases and is translated from base 1. CDR1 SGHNT and CDR2 YYREEE were looked up in the germline V gene (reference sequence). V is cut back by 5 bases and J by 0 bases, with 6 bases in the junction unmatched. The reads were generated on an Illumina HiSeq 2000. TCR beta chain libraries were generated by multiplex PCR amplification. The amplified TCR beta chain products were analyzed by high-throughput sequencing. TCRdb reprocessed the public reads (quality trimming at Q25 with fastp, clone calling with MiXCR) and kept in-frame beta chains. Rows matching on CDR3 protein sequence are summarized as one entry with the most common DNA and genes. The sample has about 140,000 distinct CDR3 sequences on record, around a third of them singletons. The ten largest clones take up about 2.5% of the sample.

Lymph node samples came from the axillary draining lymph nodes of breast cancer patients. The sample taken for sequencing was axillary lymph node tissue. The rearrangement combines TRBV5-4 with TRBJ2-1, and 9 bases in between align with TRBD1. The receptor was derived from a female donor with breast cancer. Some clones in this sample may be carry-over from other donors' samples. The CDR3 here reads CASRNGQGSSYNEQFF. The nucleotides read TGTGCCAGCAGAAACGGACAGGGGAGCTCCTACAATGAGCAGTTCTTC.